This TCR beta chain was sequenced for a study of CD8 T cells in ankylosing spondylitis. Points from the study as a whole: In ankylosing spondylitis blood, a motif of seven to nine highly homologous TCR beta variants appeared characteristic. According to the report, clones linked to the disease were significantly enriched in matched synovial fluid samples taken from ankylosing spondylitis patients. Existing reports had already noted some motif variants in reactive arthritis synovial fluid and blood. The disease-linked clones had a CD8+ phenotype and low blood frequencies.

On this clonotype itself: What it binds is not known.

Library preparation for TCR beta used quantitative 5'-RACE with molecular barcodes. Each CDR3 protein is one row after TCRdb ran MiXCR on the 5' RACE reads. The data show under 550,000 distinct CDR3 sequences, roughly 25% seen once. This receptor was identified in a male donor with ankylosing spondylitis. The sequencing sample was made of blood, either unsorted or a sorted T cell fraction (not recorded which).

CDR3 sequence (DNA): TGCAGTGTACAAGTACAGGGAGGAGTCGGCTACACCTTC. It is translated as CSVQVQGGVGYTF. The V and J genes are TRBV20-1 and TRBJ1-2, with D possibly matching TRBD1 (6 bases). The CDR3 consists of 13 residues. Per the germline V gene, CDR1 is DFQATT and CDR2 is SNEGSKA (reference sequence). Deletions cut 7 bases from V and 8 bases from J, with 20 bases between.